These T cell receptor beta chains were read from a single sample in a study of cytomegalovirus exposure and HLA in healthy donors. Here immunoSEQ multiplex PCR was the method, and the copy in TCRdb shows in-frame clones only, minus some. The sample records over 150,000 clones, about 80% being singletons. Sequencing was performed on PBMCs. The receptors originated from a man aged 25 to 40 in good health and CMV-seropositive. Both conserved end residues are part of each CDR3. D genes are given only for firm matches. Rows may omit the clone size; those that give it use once, few, many or a size class.

clone size: NA; V gene: TRBV5-6; D gene: NA; J gene: TRBJ2-3; CDR3 DNA: TGTGCCAGCAGCTTGGGACTTACGGGGAGTACGCAGTATTTT; CDR3 protein: CASSLGLTGSTQYF
clone size: once; V gene: TRBV5-4; D gene: TRBD2; J gene: TRBJ2-7; CDR3 DNA: TGTGCCGGCAGCCCTAGCGGGGGGACCGACGAGCAGTACTTC; CDR3 protein: CAGSPSGGTDEQYF
clone size: NA; V gene: TRBV5-4; D gene: TRBD1; J gene: TRBJ2-3; CDR3 DNA: TGTGCCAGCAGCTTGGCCGTGGGAACAGGGGGGCGCATCGCAGATACGCAGTATTTT; CDR3 protein: CASSLAVGTGGRIADTQYF
clone size: NA; V gene: TRBV4-3; D gene: TRBD2; J gene: TRBJ2-5; CDR3 DNA: TGCGCCAGCAGCCAAGGGACTAGCGGAACCCCCCAAGAGACCCAGTACTTC; CDR3 protein: CASSQGTSGTPQETQYF
clone size: few; V gene: TRBV10-3; D gene: NA; J gene: TRBJ1-2; CDR3 DNA: TGTGCCATCAGTGGGGCGATCCCACCCAACTATGGCTACACCTTC; CDR3 protein: CAISGAIPPNYGYTF
clone size: NA; V gene: TRBV6-5; D gene: TRBD1; J gene: TRBJ2-7; CDR3 DNA: TGTGCCAGCACTGACAGGGAGAGCTCCTACGAGCAGTACTTC; CDR3 protein: CASTDRESSYEQYF
clone size: NA; V gene: TRBV6-4; D gene: NA; J gene: TRBJ2-1; CDR3 DNA: TGTGCCAGCAGTGAGATCGGGGTGGGCTACAATGAGCAGTTCTTC; CDR3 protein: CASSEIGVGYNEQFF
clone size: NA; V gene: TRBV5-1; D gene: NA; J gene: TRBJ2-3; CDR3 DNA: TGCGCCAGCACCCTAGGGGGGGGGAGCACAGATACGCAGTATTTT; CDR3 protein: CASTLGGGSTDTQYF
clone size: NA; V gene: TRBV6-6; D gene: NA; J gene: TRBJ1-2; CDR3 DNA: TGTGCCAGCACCTACGCGGCACAGGAAGGCGGCTACACCTTC; CDR3 protein: CASTYAAQEGGYTF
clone size: NA; V gene: TRBV28; D gene: NA; J gene: TRBJ1-1; CDR3 DNA: TGTGCCAGCAGTTTTACAGGGAGCGGCACTGAAGCTTTCTTT; CDR3 protein: CASSFTGSGTEAFF
clone size: few; V gene: TRBV5-6; D gene: NA; J gene: TRBJ1-1; CDR3 DNA: TGTGCCAGCAGCTTTTTGGGAGGCGTCTCCACTGAAGCTTTCTTT; CDR3 protein: CASSFLGGVSTEAFF
clone size: NA; V gene: TRBV5-1; D gene: NA; J gene: TRBJ2-3; CDR3 DNA: TGCGCCAGCAGCCCGCAGGGTTCCGCTACGCAGTATTTT; CDR3 protein: CASSPQGSATQYF
clone size: few; V gene: TRBV5-6; D gene: NA; J gene: TRBJ1-1; CDR3 DNA: TGTGCCAGCAGCTCCCCCCTTTTGGTCCTCGGGGGGAACACTGAAGCTTTCTTT; CDR3 protein: CASSSPLLVLGGNTEAFF
clone size: NA; V gene: TRBV19; D gene: NA; J gene: TRBJ1-1; CDR3 DNA: TGTGCCAGTACCAGGGACACTGAAGCTTTCTTT; CDR3 protein: CASTRDTEAFF
clone size: once; V gene: TRBV28; D gene: TRBD1; J gene: TRBJ2-5; CDR3 DNA: TGTGCCAGCCTTCCCCAGGGGGCGCTCGGGGAGACCCAGTACTTC; CDR3 protein: CASLPQGALGETQYF
clone size: NA; V gene: TRBV11-3; D gene: TRBD1; J gene: TRBJ2-1; CDR3 DNA: TGTGCCAGCAGCTACCCGGGACAGGGGGATAATGAGCAGTTCTTC; CDR3 protein: CASSYPGQGDNEQFF
clone size: once; V gene: TRBV6-5; D gene: NA; J gene: TRBJ2-7; CDR3 DNA: TGTGCCAGCAGTTTCGGACAGAACCCCGGGGCCGAGCAGTACTTC; CDR3 protein: CASSFGQNPGAEQYF
clone size: NA; V gene: TRBV7-8; D gene: NA; J gene: TRBJ2-5; CDR3 DNA: TGTGCCAGCAGCTTGGCCCAAGAGACCCAGTACTTC; CDR3 protein: CASSLAQETQYF
clone size: few; V gene: TRBV5-1; D gene: NA; J gene: TRBJ1-1; CDR3 DNA: TGCGCCAGCAGCTTGTCGGGGATAGGGGAAGCTTTCTTT; CDR3 protein: CASSLSGIGEAFF
clone size: NA; V gene: TRBV6-5; D gene: TRBD1; J gene: TRBJ2-7; CDR3 DNA: TGTGCCAGCAGTTACCAGGGGACAGGGCCCTTGTACGAGCAGTACTTC; CDR3 protein: CASSYQGTGPLYEQYF
clone size: NA; V gene: TRBV27; D gene: NA; J gene: TRBJ2-5; CDR3 DNA: TGTGCCAGCATCCTTAGGGCACCGTGGACAGGGGGGGGACTAGCGGAACAAGAGACCCAGTACTTC; CDR3 protein: CASILRAPWTGGGLAEQETQYF
clone size: NA; V gene: TRBV7-7; D gene: TRBD1; J gene: TRBJ1-5; CDR3 DNA: TGTGCCAGCAGCGAAGGACAGGGGCAGCCCCAGCATTTT; CDR3 protein: CASSEGQGQPQHF
clone size: NA; V gene: TRBV19; D gene: TRBD1; J gene: TRBJ1-2; CDR3 DNA: TGTGCCAGTAGTACCGGACAGGGGTTCAACTATGGCTACACCTTC; CDR3 protein: CASSTGQGFNYGYTF
clone size: NA; V gene: TRBV27; D gene: NA; J gene: TRBJ1-5; CDR3 DNA: TGTGCCAGCAGTTTACGAGGGCTCAATCAGCCCCAGCATTTT; CDR3 protein: CASSLRGLNQPQHF
clone size: NA; V gene: TRBV15; D gene: NA; J gene: TRBJ1-4; CDR3 DNA: TGTGCCACCAGCAGTTTTTCGGGAGATAGGGAAAAACTGTTTTTT; CDR3 protein: CATSSFSGDREKLFF
clone size: NA; V gene: TRBV5-1; D gene: NA; J gene: TRBJ1-2; CDR3 DNA: TGCGCCAGCAGCTTTAGCAGGGAACCTCACTATGGCTACACCTTC; CDR3 protein: CASSFSREPHYGYTF
clone size: NA; V gene: TRBV6-1; D gene: NA; J gene: TRBJ1-5; CDR3 DNA: TGTGCCAGTTTACCCGACAGAAATAGCAATCAGCCCCAGCATTTT; CDR3 protein: CASLPDRNSNQPQHF
clone size: few; V gene: TRBV4-1; D gene: TRBD2; J gene: TRBJ2-1; CDR3 DNA: TGCGCCAGCAGCCAAGTAGCTAGCGGGGGATATGAGCAGTTCTTC; CDR3 protein: CASSQVASGGYEQFF
clone size: NA; V gene: TRBV28; D gene: NA; J gene: TRBJ1-1; CDR3 DNA: TGTGCCAGCAGTTTCCCGGGGAGGGGAGCAGCTTTCTTT; CDR3 protein: CASSFPGRGAAFF
clone size: few; V gene: TRBV7-3; D gene: TRBD1; J gene: TRBJ2-6; CDR3 DNA: TGTGCCAGCAGACCAACAGGGGCAACTGGGGCCAACGTCCTGACTTTC; CDR3 protein: CASRPTGATGANVLTF
clone size: NA; V gene: TRBV14; D gene: NA; J gene: TRBJ1-2; CDR3 DNA: TGTGCCAGCAGCCAAATGTCCGCGGACAGAGCCTCATTGGACTATGGCTACACCTTC; CDR3 protein: CASSQMSADRASLDYGYTF
clone size: NA; V gene: TRBV28; D gene: NA; J gene: TRBJ2-2; CDR3 DNA: TGTGCCAGCAGTTTCGCAGGGAGGAGGGAAACCGGGGAGCTGTTTTTT; CDR3 protein: CASSFAGRRETGELFF
clone size: few; V gene: TRBV5-1; D gene: NA; J gene: TRBJ1-1; CDR3 DNA: TGCGCCAGCAGCCTGGGGGGAGCGAACACTGAAGCTTTCTTT; CDR3 protein: CASSLGGANTEAFF
clone size: once; V gene: TRBV7-3; D gene: NA; J gene: TRBJ2-1; CDR3 DNA: TGTGCCAGCAGCAAACAGGGTAGCTCCTACAATGAGCAGTTCTTC; CDR3 protein: CASSKQGSSYNEQFF
clone size: NA; V gene: TRBV2; D gene: NA; J gene: TRBJ1-2; CDR3 DNA: TGTGCCAGCAGTGACGCTGGCGGAATGGGGAGGGGCTACACCTTC; CDR3 protein: CASSDAGGMGRGYTF
clone size: NA; V gene: TRBV2; D gene: NA; J gene: TRBJ1-6; CDR3 DNA: TGTGCCACAGGGTCCTCCTATAATTCACCCCTCCACTTT; CDR3 protein: CATGSSYNSPLHF
clone size: NA; V gene: TRBV28; D gene: NA; J gene: TRBJ2-1; CDR3 DNA: TGTGCCAGCAGCACGCAGGGGGACTGGTCCCATGAGCAGTTCTTC; CDR3 protein: CASSTQGDWSHEQFF
clone size: NA; V gene: TRBV9; D gene: TRBD1; J gene: TRBJ1-2; CDR3 DNA: TGTGCCAGCAGCGTAGACCCGACAGGGGATGGCTACACCTTC; CDR3 protein: CASSVDPTGDGYTF
clone size: NA; V gene: TRBV6-6; D gene: NA; J gene: TRBJ1-6; CDR3 DNA: TGTGCCAGCAGTTACGGGCAGGATAATTCCCCCCTCCACTTT; CDR3 protein: CASSYGQDNSPLHF
clone size: NA; V gene: TRBV2; D gene: TRBD2; J gene: TRBJ2-7; CDR3 DNA: TGTGCCAGTCGACTTGTAGGGGCTAGCGGGGTCTCCAGCTCCTACGAGCAGTACTTC; CDR3 protein: CASRLVGASGVSSSYEQYF
clone size: NA; V gene: TRBV19; D gene: NA; J gene: TRBJ2-1; CDR3 DNA: TGTGCCAGTAGGCGGGGTATAACACTACTCGATGAGCAGTTCTTC; CDR3 protein: CASRRGITLLDEQFF
clone size: NA; V gene: TRBV7-9; D gene: TRBD1; J gene: TRBJ2-1; CDR3 DNA: TGTGCCAGCAGCTTAGGGGACAGGGTCCACAATGAGCAGTTCTTC; CDR3 protein: CASSLGDRVHNEQFF